This T cell receptor beta chain originates from a study of patients and donors after allogeneic stem cell transplantation. Looked up from germline, CDR1 is MNHNS and CDR2 is SASEGT. The CDR3 loop spans 16 amino acids. Trimming shortened V by 7 bases and J by 0 bases, and 18 bases separated the two germline ends. TCRdb fed the RT-PCR reads into MiXCR, producing one record per CDR3 protein. Of approximately 200,000 distinct CDR3 sequences listed, 38% are singletons. Sequencing was performed on blood, either unsorted or a sorted T cell fraction (not recorded which). This chain uses TRBV6-1 with TRBJ1-2; TRBD1 might be the D (5 bases). The source is a human donor who was either an allogeneic HSCT recipient or a stem cell or donor lymphocyte infusion donor (not recorded which). It is not recorded whose cells these are; they may come from a transplant donor. As DNA, the CDR3 is TGTGCCAGCACGGGTCGACAGCATTTAGCTAACTATGGCTACACCTTC. Translation gives CASTGRQHLANYGYTF.